Listed below are T cell receptor beta chains from one sample, sequenced in a study of blood T cell repertoires in COVID-19. Data came from immunoSEQ multiplex PCR; TCRdb stores just in-frame clones and leaves some out. The data contain over 100,000 clones, 80% to 90% of them singletons. Sequencing was performed on peripheral blood. The receptors derive from a woman older than 75 with active or convalescent COVID-19. Each CDR3 is given with its conserved first and last residue. A D gene is named only where the DNA matches it firmly. Only some rows state a clone size, as once, few, many or a class for expanded clones.

j_call clone_size v_call d_call cdr3_nt cdr3_aa
TRBJ2-1 . TRBV4-1 TRBD2 TGCGCCAGCAGCCAAGGGTGGACTAGCCGGTGGAATGAGCAGTTCTTC CASSQGWTSRWNEQFF
TRBJ1-6 . TRBV27 TRBD1 TGTGCCAGCAGTGTCGGACAGGTCAATAATTCACCCCTCCACTTT CASSVGQVNNSPLHF
TRBJ2-1 . TRBV3-1/TRBV3-2 TRBD2 TGTGCCAGCAGCCCCATAGCGGGGGGTATTTACAATGAGCAGTTCTTC CASSPIAGGIYNEQFF
TRBJ2-2 once TRBV19 TRBD2 TGTGCCAGTAGTCCCGGGACTAGCAGGATCACGACCGGGGAGCTGTTTTTT CASSPGTSRITTGELFF
TRBJ1-1 once TRBV15 TRBD1 TGTGCCACCAGCAGACCCTCGACAGGGGACACTGAAGCTTTCTTT CATSRPSTGDTEAFF
TRBJ1-5 . TRBV19 TRBD1 TGTGCCAGTAGTATAGTAGGACAGGGGATCCATCAGCCCCAGCATTTT CASSIVGQGIHQPQHF
TRBJ2-7 . TRBV6-6 TRBD1 TGTGCCAGCAGCAAGGACAGGATCCACGAGCAGTACTTC CASSKDRIHEQYF
TRBJ2-3 . TRBV5-1 TRBD1 TGCGCCAGCAGCGGATGGGACAGCCAAAGCACAGATACGCAGTATTTT CASSGWDSQSTDTQYF
TRBJ2-1 . TRBV3-1/TRBV3-2 TRBD2 TGTGCCAGCAGCCAGTCCTTTGGGACTAGCGAAAATCCGGAAGAGCAGTTCTTC CASSQSFGTSENPEEQFF
TRBJ2-7 . TRBV19 TRBD1 TGTGCCAGTACCTCATCCGGACAGGGACGAGTGAACGAGCAGTACTTC CASTSSGQGRVNEQYF
TRBJ2-1 . TRBV12-2 . TGTGCAAGTCGCTTAAAACGACTCAATGAGCAGTTCTTC CASRLKRLNEQFF
TRBJ1-5 . TRBV13 . TGTGCCAGCAGCTTAGGACTGACCCTAATAGGGGGAGGCAATCAGCCCCAGCATTTT CASSLGLTLIGGGNQPQHF
TRBJ2-1 . TRBV5-1 TRBD2 TGCGCCAGCAGCTCGTCTGGGACTAGCGGGAGATCGGCCTACAATGAGCAGTTCTTC CASSSSGTSGRSAYNEQFF
TRBJ2-5 . TRBV5-1 TRBD1 TGCGCCAGCAGACGAGGACAGGCCAAAGAGACCCAGTACTTC CASRRGQAKETQYF
TRBJ1-2 . TRBV24-1 TRBD1 TGTGCCACCAGTGATCCAGGGGGCCCGGGTGGCTACACCTTC CATSDPGGPGGYTF
TRBJ2-1 . TRBV5-6 TRBD1 TGTGCCAGCAGCTTGGCATGGGACAGGGTTTACAATGAGCAGTTCTTC CASSLAWDRVYNEQFF
TRBJ1-1 . TRBV10-3 TRBD1 TGTGCCATCAGTGAGTCGGAACAGGGGGCGTGGACTGAAGCTTTCTTT CAISESEQGAWTEAFF
TRBJ2-7 . TRBV6-5 . TGTGCCAGCACCTTTGCTAACTTCGAGCAGTACTTC CASTFANFEQYF
TRBJ1-5 . TRBV28 TRBD1 TGTGCCAGCAGCTCTGACGGGACAGTCAATCAGCCCCAGCATTTT CASSSDGTVNQPQHF
TRBJ2-1 . TRBV24-1 TRBD2 TGTGCCACCAGTGACCCCTTGGTGGGAGGGCCCTTCAATGAGCAGTTCTTC CATSDPLVGGPFNEQFF
TRBJ2-7 . TRBV7-8 TRBD1 TGTGCCAGCAGCCCCGGGACAGGGGTTTACTACGAGCAGTACTTC CASSPGTGVYYEQYF
TRBJ2-7 . TRBV9 TRBD1 TGTGCCAGCAGCGTAGACAGGGGGACCGAGCAGTACTTC CASSVDRGTEQYF
TRBJ1-2 . TRBV6-5 TRBD1 TGTGCCAGCAGATTCATTGGGACAGGGGGCTACACCTTC CASRFIGTGGYTF
TRBJ2-7 few TRBV2 TRBD2 TGTGCCAGCAGTGAAGGCCCTAGCGGGACCACCTACGAGCAGTACTTC CASSEGPSGTTYEQYF
TRBJ1-1 . TRBV7-2 . TGTGCCAGCAGCTTAGCATGGCAGAACACTGAAGCTTTCTTT CASSLAWQNTEAFF
TRBJ2-2 . TRBV6-5 . TGTGCCAGCAGCTCATACCGGGGCGGGGAGCTGTTTTTT CASSSYRGGELFF
TRBJ1-5 . TRBV6-5 . TGTGCCAGCAGTTACTCGGGGACAAGGGTCGGGCCCCAGCATTTT CASSYSGTRVGPQHF
TRBJ2-1 . TRBV28 TRBD2 TGTGCCAGCAGCGGGACTAGCGGGAGCTGGCGCTCCTACAATGAGCAGTTCTTC CASSGTSGSWRSYNEQFF
TRBJ2-5 . TRBV7-9 TRBD1 TGTGCCAGCAGACCGAACAGGGGGAGGTTTGAGACCCAGTACTTC CASRPNRGRFETQYF
TRBJ2-2 . TRBV7-2 TRBD1 TGTGCCAGCAGCCCCGGGACAGGACTTACCGGGGAGCTGTTTTTT CASSPGTGLTGELFF
TRBJ1-5 once TRBV27 TRBD1 TGTGCCAGCAGTTCGGACAGGGGGCAGCCCCAGCATTTT CASSSDRGQPQHF
TRBJ1-1 . TRBV7-9 TRBD1 TGTGCCAGCACCCGAACGGCGACAGGGGCGCCCGCTTTCTTT CASTRTATGAPAFF
TRBJ1-2 . TRBV3-1/TRBV3-2 . TGTGCCAGCAGCTATCGGACAGTTGGCTACACCTTC CASSYRTVGYTF
TRBJ2-1 . TRBV20-1 . TGCAGTGCTAGTCGGAGGGATGAGCAGTTCTTC CSASRRDEQFF
TRBJ2-3 few TRBV7-6 TRBD2 TGTGCCAGCAGCTACCTGGGAGCGGGAGTAACTGATACGCAGTATTTT CASSYLGAGVTDTQYF
TRBJ2-1 . TRBV5-1 . TGCGCCAGCAGCACAATAGTTGGGCCTCGCTCCTACAATGAGCAGTTCTTC CASSTIVGPRSYNEQFF
TRBJ2-2 . TRBV7-2 TRBD2 TGTGCCAGCAGCACCTTAGCGGGAGGGCCCGGGGAGCTGTTTTTT CASSTLAGGPGELFF
TRBJ1-4 . TRBV5-5 . TGTGCCAGCAGCTTGATAGCCTTGTCTAATGAAAAACTGTTTTTT CASSLIALSNEKLFF
TRBJ2-2 . TRBV6-5 . TGTGCCAGCAGTTCACAGAGGGCCGGGGAGCTGTTTTTT CASSSQRAGELFF
TRBJ1-2 . TRBV5-6 TRBD1 TGTGCCAGCAGCTTGGATCCCAGGGGGCTCAACTATGGCTACACCTTC CASSLDPRGLNYGYTF
TRBJ2-7 once TRBV19 . TGTGCCAGTACCCCCGGAAAGGCAGGGTCCTACGAGCAGTACTTC CASTPGKAGSYEQYF
TRBJ1-1 . TRBV19 . TGTGCCAGTAGACTAAACACTGAAGCTTTCTTT CASRLNTEAFF
TRBJ2-1 . TRBV21-1 . TGTGCCAGCAGCAAAGAAGGGGCTAACGGGAGAAGCTCCTACAATGAGCAGTTCTTC CASSKEGANGRSSYNEQFF
TRBJ2-3 . TRBV9 . TGTGCCAGCAGCGTCAGAACAGGGACAGATACGCAGTATTTT CASSVRTGTDTQYF
TRBJ1-1 few TRBV6-5 . TGTGCCAGCAGTTATATGACAGGGAACACTGAAGCTTTCTTT CASSYMTGNTEAFF
TRBJ2-7 . TRBV12-3/TRBV12-4 TRBD2 TGTGCCAGCGGAACTAGCGGGAGGTACGAGCAGTACTTC CASGTSGRYEQYF
TRBJ2-2 . TRBV2 . TGTGCCAGCAGTATTAGAGGGAACGCGGAGCTGTTTTTT CASSIRGNAELFF
TRBJ2-5 . TRBV6-5 . TGTGCCAGCAGTTACGTGGGGCAGGGTGGGGAAGAGACCCAGTACTTC CASSYVGQGGEETQYF
TRBJ1-1 . TRBV27 TRBD1 TGTGCCAGCAGTCCGTCGAGGGGGCCTACAATAAACACTGAAGCTTTCTTT CASSPSRGPTINTEAFF
TRBJ2-2 . TRBV6-5 . TGTGCCAGCGAAACTAGCCCGAACACCGGGGAGCTGTTTTTT CASETSPNTGELFF
TRBJ1-2 . TRBV6-1 TRBD1 TGTGCCAGCAGTGAATCGACAGGGTGGAACTATGGCTACACCTTC CASSESTGWNYGYTF
TRBJ2-1 . TRBV28 TRBD2 TGTGCCAGCAGTTTGAGACTAGCTCCCTCCTACAATGAGCAGTTCTTC CASSLRLAPSYNEQFF
TRBJ2-5 . TRBV18 . TGTGCCAGCTCACGCTCCATCGAGGAGACCCAGTACTTC CASSRSIEETQYF
TRBJ2-1 once TRBV10-2 TRBD2 TGCGCCAGCAGGGAGGGGACTAGCGGGGCGTACAATGAGCAGTTCTTC CASREGTSGAYNEQFF
TRBJ1-6 . TRBV6-5 . TGTGCCAGCACCCCAGGGGCAGCCCGTAATTCACCCCTCCACTTT CASTPGAARNSPLHF